The clone carrying this T cell receptor (beta chain) was found many times. Its antigen remains unidentified. The entry originates in a study of regulatory T cells in long-lasting Graves disease. The study's findings and limits: Analysis covered peripheral blood alone, not thyroid tissue. Under persistent disease, TRBV28, TRBJ1-2 and TRBJ2-5 were used preferentially.

The time point here: persistent/refractory GD, antithyroid drugs over 5 years with positive TRAb. Isolated PBMC RNA provided the starting material for the TCR library. Graves' disease diagnosis relied on American Thyroid Association guidelines. Building the TCR beta libraries relied on iRepertoire HTBI primers, and CDR3 regions underwent Arm-PCR. Original processing notes: The study identified 62 TRBV and about 14 TRBJ segments across samples. TCRdb fed the multiplex PCR reads into MiXCR, producing one record per CDR3 protein. TCRdb's processing, not the authors', yielded these V and J calls. The sample has hundreds of thousands of distinct CDR3 sequences, around 20% seen once. V lost 2 bases and J lost 9, with 13 bases in between. CDR1 LNHNV and CDR2 YYDKDF come from the germline V gene (reference sequence). The CDR3 runs 13 residues.

This chain uses TRBV15 with TRBJ1-2; D is unresolved. Sequencing was performed on peripheral blood mononuclear cells (PBMCs), taken when the disease was refractory, from a patient treated with antithyroid drugs. This clonotype was sampled from a female donor with Graves disease. CDR3 sequence: CATSRNGVWSYTF. The CDR3 bases are TGTGCCACCAGCAGAAATGGCGTATGGAGCTACACCTTC. The full variable domain, its missing parts supplied by reference TRBV15 and TRBJ1-2, is DAMVIQNPRYQVTQFGKPVTLSCSQTLNHNVMYWYQQKSSQAPKLLFHYYDKDFNNEADTPDNFQSRRPNTSFCFLDIRSPGLGDTAMYLCATSRNGVWSYTFGSGTRLTVV.